This record looks at one TCR beta chain sequence and its context. The sample holds many counts of this clonotype. The antigen it recognizes is unknown. Base qualities are not provided; no much larger clone lies one nucleotide away. Including cysteine and phenylalanine, the CDR3 has 15 amino acids. The kept DNA is CDR3 alone, 45 bases in frame from the first base. V lost 3 bases and J lost 2 bases; the stretch between them is 12 bases long. The germline V gene yields MDHEN for CDR1 and SYDVKM for CDR2. The receptor library was made with RACE. The data were produced on a NextSeq 500. Library preparation attached unique molecular identifiers to individual cDNA molecules for quantitative, reproducible TCR counting. Each blood RNA sample was used to sequence both TCR alpha and TCR beta chains. The authors' analysis ran thus. Samples had a median of around 92,000 TCRs, with a range from roughly 20,000 to 690,600. V, J and CDR3 annotation of the TCR reads was carried out using the Decombinator software suite. To make PS versus PT1 abundance plots, every sample was subsampled to the same number of TCRs (28,000). Expanded TCRs were defined as absent before sensitization and observed at least eight times at the 2-week time point. TCRdb reprocessing: public reads trimmed at Q25 with fastp, clones called with MiXCR, in-frame beta chains kept. Under each unique CDR3 protein, matching rows form one entry showing the most common genes and DNA. TCRdb's processing, not the authors' own work, is the source of the V and J calls. Here the sample has approximately 80,000 distinct CDR3 sequences; 7.5% to 9% occur a single time. The ten largest clonotypes hold 1.5% to 1.9% of the sample.

The sample belongs to a study of human T cells and chemical hapten exposure (dated by TCRdb to 2020 to 2023). Study-wide context: For sensitization, 2% DPC in acetone was applied to a 2 cm by 2 cm area of upper inner arm skin. Patients additionally received weekly therapeutic DPC doses to the scalp throughout the approximately 25-week study period. Patch testing on the upper back used Finn chambers containing 0.01% DPC, with scoring done after 6 days according to International Contact Dermatitis Research Group standards. Most of the patients in the cohort were female, and the cohort covered alopecia areata with under or over 50% scalp involvement, alopecia totalis and alopecia universalis. Libraries were pooled for sequencing, and variation in per-sample TCR yields was attributed mainly to small differences in library volumes within the pool. The study tracked peripheral blood TCR repertoire changes in vivo during primary and secondary sensitization to the hapten diphenylcyclopropenone (DPC) in alopecia patients. Blood samples were taken from patients before sensitization (week 0) and at 2, 6 and about 24 weeks after DPC sensitization. Blood for TCR sequencing was provided by twenty-nine alopecia patients at one to four time points (pre-sensitization, 2, 6 and 24 weeks).

Study-level results and caveats: DPC sensitization did not change the number of TCRs with a frequency above 1 in 1000, and there was no evidence of changes in global repertoire structure. Patch test score correlated positively with the number of PT1 expanded TCRs, reaching significance at thresholds 8, 16 and 32 but not at 4. Repeated subsampling changed both the strength of the expansion versus patch-test correlation and the threshold at which that correlation became significant. Expanded TCRs formed significantly more large CDR3 similarity clusters than pre-sensitization or healthy control sets, consistent with antigen-driven responses. All patients had alopecia, a presumed autoimmune disease, so their immune response might differ from that of healthy individuals.

Interpreted using the paper, the time point label stands for: patch test 1, 2 weeks after DPC sensitization. The intended sense of this specimen's treatment or condition label: therapeutic diphenylcyclopropenone sensitization with weekly scalp DPC. At each patch-test visit, blood was drawn before the patch test was applied. Patients were considered eligible if aged 18 to 70, diagnosed with alopecia and deemed suitable for DPC therapy, and patients were excluded if pregnant. Total RNA was isolated from unfractionated whole blood collected in Tempus Blood RNA tubes. The chain is made from TRBV28 and TRBJ2-3; the D gene remains uncertain. This specimen consisted of whole blood, obtained in connection with sensitization to the hapten diphenylcyclopropenone (DPC). This sequence originates from a woman aged 25-40 years with alopecia areata. Some clones in this sample may be carry-over from other donors' samples. The DNA sequence is TGTGCCAGCAGTTTTCTCCCCGGGCCCACAGATACGCAGTATTTT. This gives the protein CASSFLPGPTDTQYF.